This TCR beta chain was obtained from a study of shared clonotypes between healthy human individuals. As to this clone: Its antigen is undetermined.

Memory CD4+ cells were the fraction left after CD45RA+ naive selection. Broader study findings: The rarefaction results pointed to incomplete sorted-subset sequencing despite large depth.

This CDR3 is built from 16 residues. J was trimmed by 5 bases and V by 0 bases; bases with no gene match: 5. The V gene's germline CDR1 is MNHEY and CDR2 SVGAGI. Libraries were prepared by immunoSEQ multiplex PCR; TCRdb keeps only in-frame clonotypes and omits some of them. This table holds about 2.4 million clones, roughly 93% found once. This sequence joins TRBV6-5 and TRBJ2-2; 8 bases line up with TRBD1. The sequenced sample was naive CD4+ T cells from PBMCs. Subset described: CD45RA+ positively selected. This receptor was obtained from a man in his late teens or twenties in good health. Some clones in this sample may be carry-over from other donors' samples. CDR3 protein: CASSYSWTGKTGELFF. CDR3 nucleotides: TGTGCCAGCAGTTACTCCTGGACAGGGAAAACCGGGGAGCTGTTTTTT.